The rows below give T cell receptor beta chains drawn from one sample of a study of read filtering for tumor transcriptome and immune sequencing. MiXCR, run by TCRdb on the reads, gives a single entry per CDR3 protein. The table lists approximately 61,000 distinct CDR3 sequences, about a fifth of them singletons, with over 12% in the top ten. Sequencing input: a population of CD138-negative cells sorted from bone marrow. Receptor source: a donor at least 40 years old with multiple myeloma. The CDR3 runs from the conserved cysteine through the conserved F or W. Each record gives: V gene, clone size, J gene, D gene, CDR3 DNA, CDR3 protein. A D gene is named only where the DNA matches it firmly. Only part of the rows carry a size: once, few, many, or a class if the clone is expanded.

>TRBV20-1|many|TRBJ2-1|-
TGCAGTGCTAGAGAGCAGCTCTACAATGAGCAGTTCTTC
CSAREQLYNEQFF
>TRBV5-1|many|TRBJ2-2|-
TGCGCCAGCAGCTTGACTAGTGAGGAGCTGTTTTTT
CASSLTSEELFF
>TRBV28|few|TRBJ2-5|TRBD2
TGTGCCAGCACCCACGGGCTAGCGGGGGGCCTGCGGGGGACCCAGTACTTC
CASTHGLAGGLRGTQYF
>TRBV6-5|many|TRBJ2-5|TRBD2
TGTGCCAGTGGGATAGCGGGCCCCGAAACCCGAGCCCAGTACTTC
CASGIAGPETRAQYF
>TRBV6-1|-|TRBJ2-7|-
TGTGCCAGCCGGGCGCCCGGGCGGCCTTACGAGCAGTACTTC
CASRAPGRPYEQYF
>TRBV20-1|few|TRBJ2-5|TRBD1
TGCAGTGCTAACGGACAGGCAGGGCCCGAGCAAGAGACCCAGTACTTC
CSANGQAGPEQETQYF
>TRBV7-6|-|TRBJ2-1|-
TGTGCCAGCAGCTCAAAAACCGAGACTTCTTCCTACAATGAGCAGCTCTTC
CASSSKTETSSYNEQLF
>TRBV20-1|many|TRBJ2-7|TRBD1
TGCAGTGCGCCACCGGGACAGGGCGTTAGCGAGCAGTACTTC
CSAPPGQGVSEQYF
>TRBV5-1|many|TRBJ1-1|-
TGCGCCAGCAGCTTAGACCTAAGGGGGGACACTGAAGCTTTCTTT
CASSLDLRGDTEAFF
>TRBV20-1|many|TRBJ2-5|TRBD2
TGCAGTGCTAGACAACTAGCGGGATTTCCCCCCTTCGAGACCCAGTACTTC
CSARQLAGFPPFETQYF
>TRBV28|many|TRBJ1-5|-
TGTGCCAGCAGGCGGGACGCCCTGAATCAGCCCCAGCATTTT
CASRRDALNQPQHF
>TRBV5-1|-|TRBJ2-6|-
TGCGCCAGCCGATCCGAAGGGTCTGCTGGGGCCAACGTCCTGACTTTC
CASRSEGSAGANVLTF
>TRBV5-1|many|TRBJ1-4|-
TGCGCCAGCAGCTTGGCCCGAGGGCCCCCAACTAATGAAAAACTGTTTTTT
CASSLARGPPTNEKLFF
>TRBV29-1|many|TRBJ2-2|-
TGCAGCGTTGGGGCTGGGCAGAACACCGGGGAGCTGTTTTTT
CSVGAGQNTGELFF
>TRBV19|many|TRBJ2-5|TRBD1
TGTGCCAGTAACGGACAGGGTGAGACCCAGTACTTC
CASNGQGETQYF
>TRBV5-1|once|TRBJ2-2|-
TGCGCCGGCAGCGCCGGGACCTTAGGCACCGGGGAGCTGTTTTTT
CAGSAGTLGTGELFF
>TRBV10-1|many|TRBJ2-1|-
TGCGCCAGCAGTGTAAAACAGGCCAACAATGAGCAGTTCTTC
CASSVKQANNEQFF
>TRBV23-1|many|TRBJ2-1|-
TGCGCCAGCAGTCAACAGCAGGGGATTGCTACCTACAATGAGCAGTTCTTC
CASSQQQGIATYNEQFF
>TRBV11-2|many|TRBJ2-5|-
TGTGCCAGCAGCTTGTTGGCAGGGCACCCCCAAGAGACCCAGTACTTC
CASSLLAGHPQETQYF
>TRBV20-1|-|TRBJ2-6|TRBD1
TGCAGTGCTAGAGATGGGCGACAGGGATACTCTGGGGCCAACGTCCTGACTTTC
CSARDGRQGYSGANVLTF
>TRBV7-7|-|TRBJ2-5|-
TGTGCTAGCAGCCTAGGGAGGCAGGACGGGCAAGAGACCCAGTACTTC
CASSLGRQDGQETQYF
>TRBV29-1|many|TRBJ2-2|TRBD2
TGCAGCGTTGTAACGCCTAGCGGGAACACCGGGGAGCTGTTTTTT
CSVVTPSGNTGELFF
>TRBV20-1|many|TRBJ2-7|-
TGCAGTGTCAGTAGCGGCTCCTACGAGCAGTACTTC
CSVSSGSYEQYF
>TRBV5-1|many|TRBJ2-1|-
TGCGCCAGCAGCTCCGTTTGGGGGAATGAGCAGTTCTTC
CASSSVWGNEQFF
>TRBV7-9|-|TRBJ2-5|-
TGTGCCAGCAGCCCCCCCTGGTCAGGGGAGACCCAGTACTTC
CASSPPWSGETQYF
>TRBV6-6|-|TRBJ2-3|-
TGTGCCAGCAGTAAAACCGACGGGAGCACAGATACGCAGTATTTT
CASSKTDGSTDTQYF
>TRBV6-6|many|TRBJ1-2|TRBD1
TGTGCCAGCAGTTTGGTCCCGGGACAGGGAAACTATGGCTACACCTTC
CASSLVPGQGNYGYTF
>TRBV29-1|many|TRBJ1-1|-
TGCAGCGCCGTACAGGGCAGCACTGAAGCTTTCTTT
CSAVQGSTEAFF
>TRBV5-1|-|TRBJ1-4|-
TGCGCCAGCAACTTGGATCCGGGGTATGAAAAACTGTTTTTT
CASNLDPGYEKLFF
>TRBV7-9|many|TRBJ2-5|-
TGTGCCAGCAGTCGTTCAGGGGGGCAAGAGACCCAGTACTTC
CASSRSGGQETQYF
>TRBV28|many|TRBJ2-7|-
TGTGCCAGCAGAGGACCTGGGGGCTCCTACGAGCAGTACTTC
CASRGPGGSYEQYF
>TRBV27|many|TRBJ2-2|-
TGTGCCAGCAGGGGGAGAACGAACACCGGGGAGCTGTTTTTT
CASRGRTNTGELFF